This T cell receptor (beta chain) is from a study of blood T cell repertoires in COVID-19. Study-level background: Donors in the United States, Italy and Spain gave samples during acute or convalescent COVID-19. T cells, B-cell-depleted T cells, or PBMCs provided the cDNA or gDNA that served as material.

The CDR3 loop spans 16 amino acids. Trimming at V came to 4 bases and at J to 4 bases, leaving 9 bases not matched to a gene. The V gene's germline CDR1 is MNHNS and CDR2 SASEGT. As handled by the study authors: The authors estimated nucleated cell counts from reference gene primer amplification. Produced via immunoSEQ multiplex PCR; TCRdb's table is partial and in-frame only. That table is the source of V, J and clone size, and D and trimming were worked out from the DNA. The sample includes some 120,000 clones, about 70% of them seen just once. The origin of this receptor is a man between 60 and 75 years old with acute or convalescent COVID-19. The chain links TRBV6-1 to TRBJ2-3, with TRBD1 identical over 9 bases. The sample comprised peripheral blood. The CDR3 spells CASSARDRVRADTQYF. Here the CDR3 DNA reads TGTGCCAGCAGTGCTCGGGACAGGGTCAGGGCAGATACGCAGTATTTT.